This T cell receptor (beta chain) was identified during a study of shared clonotypes between healthy human individuals. CDR1 is SGHRS and CDR2 is YFSETQ in the germline V gene. The V gene lost 5 bases and the J gene lost 3 bases, with 17 bases spanning the gap. This CDR3 region has 15 residues. Some 29,000 T cell genomes (about 210 ng DNA) went into each sorted-subset replicate. Sequencing used immunoSEQ multiplex PCR; TCRdb keeps in-frame clones, though not all of them. This table has approximately 530,000 clones, 90% to 96% appearing once. Study conclusions and caveats: Sample collection involved blood only; tissue repertoires are likely different. Sharing across four donors was highest in naive CD4 (around 5%) and lowest in memory CD8 (0.4%).

On this clone: Its target is unknown.

Sequences were obtained from naive CD4+ T cells sorted from blood. The subset denotes: CD45RA+ positively selected. The TCR comes from a woman aged 25 to 39 in good health. This chain connects TRBV5-1 to TRBJ1-1; D gene ambiguous. DNA of the CDR3: TGCGCCAGCAGAACCCCTGGAGCCAGTCACACTGAAGCTTTCTTT. Amino acid sequence: CASRTPGASHTEAFF.